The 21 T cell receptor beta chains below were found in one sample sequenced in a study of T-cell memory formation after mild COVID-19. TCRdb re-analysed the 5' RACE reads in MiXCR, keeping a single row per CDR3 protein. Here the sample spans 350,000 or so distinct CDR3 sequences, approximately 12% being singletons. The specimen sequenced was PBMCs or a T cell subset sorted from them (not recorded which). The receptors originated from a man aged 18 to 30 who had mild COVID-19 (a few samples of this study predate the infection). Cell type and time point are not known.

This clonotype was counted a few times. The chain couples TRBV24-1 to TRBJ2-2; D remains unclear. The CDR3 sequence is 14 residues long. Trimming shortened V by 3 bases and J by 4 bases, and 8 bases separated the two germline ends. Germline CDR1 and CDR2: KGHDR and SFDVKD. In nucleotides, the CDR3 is TGTGCCACCAGTGATCAAGGGCGCACCGGGGAGCTGTTTTTT. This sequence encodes CATSDQGRTGELFF.

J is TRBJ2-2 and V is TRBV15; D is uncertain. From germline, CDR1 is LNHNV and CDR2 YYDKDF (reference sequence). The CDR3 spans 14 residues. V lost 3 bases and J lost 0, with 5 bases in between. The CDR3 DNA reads TGTGCCACCAGCAGCAATTCGAACACCGGGGAGCTGTTTTTT. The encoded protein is CATSSNSNTGELFF. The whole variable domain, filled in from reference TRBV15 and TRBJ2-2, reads DAMVIQNPRYQVTQFGKPVTLSCSQTLNHNVMYWYQQKSSQAPKLLFHYYDKDFNNEADTPDNFQSRRPNTSFCFLDIRSPGLGDTAMYLCATSSNSNTGELFFGEGSRLTVL.

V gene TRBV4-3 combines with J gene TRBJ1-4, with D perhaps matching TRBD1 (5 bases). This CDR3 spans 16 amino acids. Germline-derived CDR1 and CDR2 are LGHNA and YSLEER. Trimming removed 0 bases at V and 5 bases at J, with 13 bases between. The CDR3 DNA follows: TGCGCCAGCAGCCAAGATCAGGCAGGGTTGAATGAAAAACTGTTTTTT. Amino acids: CASSQDQAGLNEKLFF.

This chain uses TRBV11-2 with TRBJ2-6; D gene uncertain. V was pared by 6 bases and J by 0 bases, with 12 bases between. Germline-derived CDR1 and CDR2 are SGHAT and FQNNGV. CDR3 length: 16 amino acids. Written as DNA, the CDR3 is TGTGCCAGCAGTCCTTCCCGGGCCTCTGGGGCCAACGTCCTGACTTTC. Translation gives CASSPSRASGANVLTF.

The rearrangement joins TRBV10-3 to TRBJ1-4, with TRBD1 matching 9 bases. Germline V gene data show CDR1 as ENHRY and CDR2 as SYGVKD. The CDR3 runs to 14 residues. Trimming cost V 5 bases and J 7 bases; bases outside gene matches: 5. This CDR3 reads CAISPTGGGEKLFF. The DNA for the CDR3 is TGTGCCATCAGTCCGACAGGGGGAGGTGAAAAACTGTTTTTT.

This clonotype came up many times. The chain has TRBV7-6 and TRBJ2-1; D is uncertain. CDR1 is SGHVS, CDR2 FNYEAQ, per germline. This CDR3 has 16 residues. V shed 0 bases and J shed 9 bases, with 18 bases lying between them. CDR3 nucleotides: TGTGCCAGCAGCTTAGCGCCTTCGGCAACGGGCCTTGAGCAGTTCTTC. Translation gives CASSLAPSATGLEQFF.

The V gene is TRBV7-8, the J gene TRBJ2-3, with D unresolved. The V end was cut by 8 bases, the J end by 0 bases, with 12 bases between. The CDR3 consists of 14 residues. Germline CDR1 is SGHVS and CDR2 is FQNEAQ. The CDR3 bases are TGTGCCAGCTGTGGGCAGAGCAGCACAGATACGCAGTATTTT. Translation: CASCGQSSTDTQYF.

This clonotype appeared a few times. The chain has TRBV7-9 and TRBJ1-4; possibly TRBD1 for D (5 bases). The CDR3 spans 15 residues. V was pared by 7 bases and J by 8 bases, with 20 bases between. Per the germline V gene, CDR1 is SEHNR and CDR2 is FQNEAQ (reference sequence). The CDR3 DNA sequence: TGTGCCAGCACCCTGAGGGGAGCGGAGGGCGAAAAACTGTTTTTT. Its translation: CASTLRGAEGEKLFF. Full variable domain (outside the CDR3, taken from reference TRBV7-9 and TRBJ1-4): DTGVSQNPRHKITKRGQNVTFRCDPISEHNRLYWYRQTLGQGPEFLTYFQNEAQLEKSRLLSDRFSAERPKGSFSTLEIQRTEQGDSAMYLCASTLRGAEGEKLFFGSGTQLSVL.

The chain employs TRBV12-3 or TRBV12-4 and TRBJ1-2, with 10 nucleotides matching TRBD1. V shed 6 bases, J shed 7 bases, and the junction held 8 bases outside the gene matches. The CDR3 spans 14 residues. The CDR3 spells CASRPGTGAGGYTF. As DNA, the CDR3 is TGTGCCAGCAGACCCGGGACAGGGGCTGGTGGCTACACCTTC.

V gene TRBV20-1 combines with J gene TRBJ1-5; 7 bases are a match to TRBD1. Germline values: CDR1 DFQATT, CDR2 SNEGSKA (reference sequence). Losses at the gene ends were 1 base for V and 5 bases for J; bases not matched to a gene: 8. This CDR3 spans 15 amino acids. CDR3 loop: CSARVQGIADQPQHF. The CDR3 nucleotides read TGCAGTGCTAGAGTACAGGGGATTGCAGATCAGCCCCAGCATTTT.

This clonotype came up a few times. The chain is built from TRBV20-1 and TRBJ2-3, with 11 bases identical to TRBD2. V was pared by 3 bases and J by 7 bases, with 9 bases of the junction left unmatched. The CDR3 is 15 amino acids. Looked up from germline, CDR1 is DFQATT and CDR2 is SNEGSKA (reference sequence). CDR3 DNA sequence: TGCAGTGCTAGGGATAGGACTAGCGGGTATCATACGCAGTATTTT. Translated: CSARDRTSGYHTQYF.

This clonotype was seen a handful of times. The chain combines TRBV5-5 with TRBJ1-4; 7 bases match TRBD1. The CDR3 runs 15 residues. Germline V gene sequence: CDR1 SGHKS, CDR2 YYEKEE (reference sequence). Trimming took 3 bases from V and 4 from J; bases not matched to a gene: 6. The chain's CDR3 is CASSSGTAINEKLFF. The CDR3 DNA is TGTGCCAGCAGCTCCGGGACAGCTATTAATGAAAAACTGTTTTTT.

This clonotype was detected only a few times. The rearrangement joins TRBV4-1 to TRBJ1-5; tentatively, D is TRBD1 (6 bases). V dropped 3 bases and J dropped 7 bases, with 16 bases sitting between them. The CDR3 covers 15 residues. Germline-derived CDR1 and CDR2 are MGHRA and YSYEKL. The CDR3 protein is CASSQEQGSGQPQHF. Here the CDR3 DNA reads TGCGCCAGCAGCCAGGAACAGGGTAGCGGCCAGCCCCAGCATTTT.

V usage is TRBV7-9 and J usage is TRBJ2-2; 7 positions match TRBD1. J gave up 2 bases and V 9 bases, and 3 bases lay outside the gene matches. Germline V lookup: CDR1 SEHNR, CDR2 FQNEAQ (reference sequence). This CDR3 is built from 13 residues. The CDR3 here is CARRGRNTGELFF. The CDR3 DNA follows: TGTGCCAGGAGGGGGCGAAACACCGGGGAGCTGTTTTTT.

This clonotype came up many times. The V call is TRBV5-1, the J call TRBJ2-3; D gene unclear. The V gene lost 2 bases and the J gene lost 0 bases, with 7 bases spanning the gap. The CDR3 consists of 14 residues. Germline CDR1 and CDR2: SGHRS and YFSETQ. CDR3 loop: CASSLRRSTDTQYF. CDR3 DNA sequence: TGCGCCAGCAGCTTACGGCGGAGCACAGATACGCAGTATTTT.

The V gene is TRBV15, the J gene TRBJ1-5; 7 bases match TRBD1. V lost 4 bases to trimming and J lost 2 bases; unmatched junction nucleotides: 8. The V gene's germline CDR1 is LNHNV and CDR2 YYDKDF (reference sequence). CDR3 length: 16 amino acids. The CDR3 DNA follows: TGTGCCACCAGCACCGGGACAGTCCGGGGCAATCAGCCCCAGCATTTT. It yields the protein CATSTGTVRGNQPQHF.

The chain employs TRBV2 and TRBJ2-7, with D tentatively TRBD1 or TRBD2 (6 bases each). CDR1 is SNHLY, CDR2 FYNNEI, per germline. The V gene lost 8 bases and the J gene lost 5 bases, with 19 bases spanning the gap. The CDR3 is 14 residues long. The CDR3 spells CASEGGRAMDEQYF. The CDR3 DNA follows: TGTGCCAGCGAGGGGGGCAGGGCGATGGACGAGCAGTACTTC.

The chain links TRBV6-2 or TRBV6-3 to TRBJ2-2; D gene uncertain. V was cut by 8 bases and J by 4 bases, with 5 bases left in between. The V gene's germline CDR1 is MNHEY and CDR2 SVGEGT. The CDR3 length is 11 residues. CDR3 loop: CASRVTGELFF. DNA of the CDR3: TGTGCCAGCCGGGTCACCGGGGAGCTGTTTTTT.

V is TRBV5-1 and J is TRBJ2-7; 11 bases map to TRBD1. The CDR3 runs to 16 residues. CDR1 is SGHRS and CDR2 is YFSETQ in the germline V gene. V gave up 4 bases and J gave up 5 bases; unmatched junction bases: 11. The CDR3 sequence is CASSPETGTGGNEQYV. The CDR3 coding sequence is TGCGCCAGCAGCCCCGAAACCGGGACAGGGGGTAACGAGCAGTACGTC.

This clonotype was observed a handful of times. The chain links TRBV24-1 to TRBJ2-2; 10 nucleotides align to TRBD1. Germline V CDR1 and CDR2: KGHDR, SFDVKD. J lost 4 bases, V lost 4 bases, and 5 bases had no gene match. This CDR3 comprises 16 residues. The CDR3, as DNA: TGTGCCACCAGTGAAGTGACAGGGGGCAGCACCGGGGAGCTGTTTTTT. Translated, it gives CATSEVTGGSTGELFF.

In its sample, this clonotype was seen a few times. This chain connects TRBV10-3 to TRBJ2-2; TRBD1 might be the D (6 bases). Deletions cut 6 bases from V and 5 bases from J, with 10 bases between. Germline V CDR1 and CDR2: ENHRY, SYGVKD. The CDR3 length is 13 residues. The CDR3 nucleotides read TGTGCCATCAGAGTAACAGGGACCGGGGAGCTGTTTTTT. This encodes CAIRVTGTGELFF.